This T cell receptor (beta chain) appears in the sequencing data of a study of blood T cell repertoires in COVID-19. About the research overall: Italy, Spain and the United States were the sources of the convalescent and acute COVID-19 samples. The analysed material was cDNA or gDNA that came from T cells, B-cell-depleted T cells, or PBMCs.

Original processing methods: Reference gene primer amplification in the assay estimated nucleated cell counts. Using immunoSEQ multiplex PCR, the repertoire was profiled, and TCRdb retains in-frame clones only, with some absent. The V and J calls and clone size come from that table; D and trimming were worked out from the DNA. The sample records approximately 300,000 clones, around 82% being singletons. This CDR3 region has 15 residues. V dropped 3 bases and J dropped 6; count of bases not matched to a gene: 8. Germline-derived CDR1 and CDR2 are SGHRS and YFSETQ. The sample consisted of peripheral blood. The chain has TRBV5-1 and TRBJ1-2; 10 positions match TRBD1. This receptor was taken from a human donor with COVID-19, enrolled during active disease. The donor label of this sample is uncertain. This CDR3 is CASSSGTGAEDGYTF. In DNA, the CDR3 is TGCGCCAGCAGCTCAGGGACAGGGGCGGAAGATGGCTACACCTTC. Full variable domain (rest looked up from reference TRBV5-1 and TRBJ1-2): KAGVTQTPRYLIKTRGQQVTLSCSPISGHRSVSWYQQTPGQGLQFLFEYFSETQRNKGNFPGRFSGRQFSNSRSEMNVSTLELGDSALYLCASSSGTGAEDGYTFGSGTRLTVV.